These 7 T cell receptor beta chains share one sample of origin, sequenced in a study of cytomegalovirus exposure and HLA in healthy donors (TCRdb year 2017). Library creation used the immunoSEQ multiplex PCR assay. The multiplex PCR relied on a mix of 60 forward primers for TCR Vbeta segments and 13 reverse primers for TCR Jbeta segments. What TCRdb holds here is the immuneACCESS table cut down to in-frame rearrangements. Part of the clones is not present; checked against another copy, under half of the missing clones reflect an unresolved V gene, and the others are unexplained. The sample table records approximately 100,000 clones; about three quarters of these occur just once. The ten largest account for approximately 5% of the sample. Material for sequencing was PBMCs. The receptors here all came from a man aged 60 to 69 in good health and CMV-seropositive.

This clone was detected only a few times. V and J are TRBV27 and TRBJ2-5; maybe TRBD1 (5 bases). CDR3 size: 13 residues. Trimming took off 6 bases at V and 4 bases at J, with 12 bases between the two ends. CDR1 and CDR2 from the germline V gene are MNHEY and SMNVEV (reference sequence). In DNA, the CDR3 is TGTGCCAGCAGGGAAGACAGAAGAGAGACCCAGTACTTC. Translation: CASREDRRETQYF.

This chain joins TRBV6-5 and TRBJ2-5; TRBD1 might be the D (6 bases). Germline lookup yields CDR1 MNHEY and CDR2 SVGAGI. V gave up 7 bases and J gave up 8 bases, with 23 bases separating them. The CDR3 covers 15 residues. CDR3 in amino acids: CASKPLAGTCVTQYF. The DNA for the CDR3 is TGTGCCAGCAAACCCCTTGCCGGGACATGCGTTACCCAGTACTTC.

The rearrangement joins TRBV7-2 to TRBJ2-1; D gene unclear. The germline CDR1 and CDR2 sequences are SGHTA and FQGNSA. The CDR3 is 15 residues long. The V end was cut by 5 bases, the J end by 0 bases, with 11 bases between. CDR3 DNA sequence: TGTGCCAGCAGCCCACAGAAATACTCCTACAATGAGCAGTTCTTC. Translating gives CASSPQKYSYNEQFF.

The chain employs TRBV19 and TRBJ1-2, with TRBD1 matching over 8 bases. J lost 4 bases, V lost 4 bases, and 11 bases had no gene match. The CDR3 is 16 amino acids. Germline CDR1 is LNHDA and CDR2 is SQIVND (reference sequence). The DNA for the CDR3 is TGTGCCAGTAGTAAAATGGACAGGGCGGGTAGCTATGGCTACACCTTC. Protein sequence: CASSKMDRAGSYGYTF.

The V and J genes are TRBV7-3 and TRBJ2-2; 7 bases line up with TRBD1. The J segment lost 5 bases and the V segment lost 3 bases, leaving 3 bases of the junction unmatched. The CDR3 extends over 14 amino acids. Germline loops: CDR1 SGHTA, CDR2 FQGTGA. DNA for the CDR3: TGTGCCAGCAGCTTGACAGGGAAGACCGGGGAGCTGTTTTTT. It translates to CASSLTGKTGELFF.

J is TRBJ1-6 and V is TRBV7-9, with D perhaps matching TRBD1 (6 bases). V gave up 4 bases and J gave up 7 bases, with 14 bases separating them. This CDR3 spans 15 amino acids. CDR1 and CDR2 from the germline V gene are SEHNR and FQNEAQ (reference sequence). The DNA for the CDR3 is TGTGCCAGCAGCTCATTGGGGGGGGGCAATTCACCCCTCCACTTT. Protein: CASSSLGGGNSPLHF.

The chain couples TRBV29-1 to TRBJ2-2; no clear D. CDR3 size: 14 residues. Looked up from germline, CDR1 is SQVTM and CDR2 is ANQGSEA. Trimming pared 4 bases from V and 1 base from J, leaving 10 bases between. The CDR3 region has the DNA TGCAGCGTTGGAATAGCTCTGAACACCGGGGAGCTGTTTTTT. This gives the protein CSVGIALNTGELFF.